This T cell receptor (beta chain) came from a study of blood T cells in healthy people across ages. The second PCR ran roughly 6 to 12 cycles with a sample-barcoded 5' primer and J-beta primers. MiXCR was run by TCRdb on the 5' RACE reads, yielding one entry per CDR3 protein. The table shows some 690,000 distinct CDR3 sequences, with 20% to 25% occurring only once. The source of this sequence is a man between 65 and 85 years old in good health. The sequencing sample was made of blood.

CDR3: CASSGTSGGGNIQYF. CDR3 DNA: TGCGCCAGCAGCGGGACTAGCGGGGGGGGAAACATTCAGTACTTC. The chain links TRBV5-1 to TRBJ2-4, with 16 nucleotides matching TRBD2. Germline V CDR1 and CDR2: SGHRS, YFSETQ. J gave up 6 bases and V 4 bases, and 1 base lay outside the gene matches. CDR3 length: 15 residues. The full variable domain, in which reference TRBV5-1 and TRBJ2-4 provide the parts outside the CDR3, is KAGVTQTPRYLIKTRGQQVTLSCSPISGHRSVSWYQQTPGQGLQFLFEYFSETQRNKGNFPGRFSGRQFSNSRSEMNVSTLELGDSALYLCASSGTSGGGNIQYFGAGTRLSVL.